This passage covers 23 T cell receptor beta chains from one sample sequenced in a study of tumor and adjacent non-tumor tissue in lung cancer. The template was RNA from unsorted bulk tissue. A modified ARM-PCR protocol with three rounds of nested PCR amplified TCRbeta. Via MiXCR, TCRdb re-called the multiplex PCR reads, giving one row per CDR3 protein. The sample lists about 200,000 distinct CDR3 sequences; 60% to 75% were seen once. Specimen: lung tumor tissue. The receptors stem from a man aged 55-75 years with non-small cell lung cancer.

A word on this clonotype: A single base separates this from a much larger clone, so it may be a read error. This chain connects TRBV20-1 to TRBJ1-2; 8 nucleotides agree with TRBD1. Looked up from germline, CDR1 is DFQATT and CDR2 is SNEGSKA (reference sequence). The CDR3 has 15 amino acids. Trimming took 3 bases from V and 8 from J; bases not matched to a gene: 14. CDR3 in amino acids: CSARKTGVDLEGYTF. CDR3 sequence (DNA): TGCAGTGCTAGGAAGACAGGGGTGGATCTTGAAGGCTACACCTTC.

This clonotype was seen a few times. The V and J genes are TRBV5-1 and TRBJ2-7, with D perhaps TRBD1 or TRBD2 (5 bases each). V lost 4 bases, J lost 3 bases, and 20 bases lay in between. The CDR3 consists of 16 residues. The germline V gene has CDR1 SGHRS and CDR2 YFSETQ. CDR3 amino acids: CASSPVTRGIDYEQYF. The CDR3 nucleotides read TGCGCCAGCAGCCCGGTCACTAGGGGAATTGACTACGAGCAGTACTTC.

Comment on this clonotype: Being one base from a much bigger clone, this may be a read error. The chain links TRBV11-1 to TRBJ2-5, with D uncertain. The germline CDR1 and CDR2 sequences are SGHAT and FQDESV (reference sequence). This CDR3 comprises 14 residues. V shed 4 bases and J shed 3 bases, with 12 bases lying between them. CDR3 in DNA: TGTGCCAGCAGCTCCCTGACCGGTGAAGAGACCCAGTACTTC. It is translated as CASSSLTGEETQYF.

Points on this clonotype: As the CDR3 is not closed by the conserved phenylalanine or tryptophan, this likely results from a read error. The chain combines TRBV11-2 with TRBJ1-6; D call uncertain. The CDR3 covers 14 residues. Germline V gene lookup returns CDR1 SGHAT and CDR2 FQNNGV. CDR3 in amino acids: CASSFGVGNTPLHL. DNA of the CDR3: TGTGCCAGCAGCTTTGGGGTGGGTAATACACCACTCCACCTT.

This chain connects TRBV13 to TRBJ2-3; D is unresolved. Trimming removed 5 bases at V and 3 bases at J, with 9 bases between. The V gene's germline CDR1 is PRHDT and CDR2 FYEKMQ (reference sequence). The CDR3 loop spans 13 amino acids. This chain's CDR3 is CASSRTETDTQYF. In nucleotides, the CDR3 is TGTGCCAGCAGCCGCACGGAGACAGATACGCAGTATTTT. Variable domain in full (rest from reference TRBV13 and TRBJ2-3): AAGVIQSPRHLIKEKRETATLKCYPIPRHDTVYWYQQGPGQDPQFLISFYEKMQSDKGSIPDRFSAQQFSDYHSELNMSSLELGDSALYFCASSRTETDTQYFGPGTRLTVL.

This clonotype was counted once. Germline is not matched at one junction end, which may reflect a read error. The rearrangement joins TRBV20-1 to TRBJ2-1, with D uncertain. Germline values: CDR1 DFQATT, CDR2 SNEGSKA (reference sequence). The CDR3 extends over 14 amino acids. Written as DNA, the CDR3 is TGCAGTTCTAGGATGGCACAACGATACAATGAGCAGTTCTTC. Its translation: CSSRMAQRYNEQFF.

The chain carries TRBV14 and TRBJ2-7; D is undetermined. The CDR3 length is 12 residues. V was shortened by 6 bases and J by 2 bases, with 8 bases between the two germline ends. Looked up from germline, CDR1 is SGHDN and CDR2 is FVKESK. CDR3 in DNA: TGTGCCAGCAGTCGTAAACCCTACGAGCAGTACTTC. Protein sequence: CASSRKPYEQYF.

For the CDR3, the DNA is TGCGCCAGCAGCCAAGATGGGACTAGGGGAGGGAAGCAGTTCTTC. It specifies CASSQDGTRGGKQFF. V is TRBV4-3 and J is TRBJ2-1, with 8 bases lining up with TRBD2. The CDR3 loop spans 15 amino acids. Germline V lookup: CDR1 LGHNA, CDR2 YSLEER. Trimming took 0 bases from V and 11 from J; bases not matched to a gene: 9.

Turning to this clonotype: A read error may be the cause here, since a much bigger clone is one base away. No DNA is shown, since the ends of the CDR3 on it are uncertain; the CDR3 is the one TCRdb lists. This sequence joins TRBV10-1 and TRBJ2-7; the table gives TRBD1 as D, unverified against the DNA. From its first to its last residue, the CDR3 has 14 amino acids. Looked up from germline, CDR1 is WNHNN and CDR2 is SYGVQD (reference sequence). CDR3 region: CASILDRDDREQYF.

As for this clonotype: The junction and the germline gene differ at one end; a read error may be behind it. The chain uses TRBV4-3 and TRBJ1-2, with D unresolved. Germline CDR1 is LGHNA and CDR2 is YSLEER. This CDR3 spans 17 amino acids. The CDR3 bases are TGCGTCAGCAGCCAAGATATGACGGCGACGACCGGTTATGGCTACACCTTC. It yields the protein CVSSQDMTATTGYGYTF.

This clonotype has ten or more counts. CDR3 DNA sequence: TGCAGTGCTAGAGTTGGGACAAAGACCTACGAGCAGTACTTC. This sequence encodes CSARVGTKTYEQYF. The J gene is TRBJ2-7, the V gene TRBV20-1; tentatively, D is TRBD1 (6 bases). The germline V gene encodes CDR1 DFQATT and CDR2 SNEGSKA (reference sequence). V was clipped by 1 base and J by 2 bases, with 12 bases between them. This CDR3 has 14 residues.

About this clonotype itself: Given a much more abundant clone one base away, this may be a read error. This sequence joins TRBV5-5 and TRBJ1-1; D might be TRBD1 (6 bases). Germline CDR1 is SGHKS and CDR2 is YYEKEE (reference sequence). The CDR3 runs 14 residues. The CDR3 sequence: CANSFGQHNTEAFF. The CDR3 nucleotides read TGTGCCAACAGCTTTGGACAGCACAACACTGAAGCTTTCTTT.

As for this clonotype: A read error is possible here, since a much larger clone lies one base away. This chain uses TRBV20-1 with TRBJ1-1; 8 bases match TRBD1. The CDR3 runs to 14 residues. CDR1 DFQATT and CDR2 SNEGSKA come from the germline V gene (reference sequence). CDR3 protein: CSDREGAGGLVAFF. The CDR3 nucleotides are TGCAGTGATAGAGAGGGGGCAGGGGGCCTCGTAGCTTTCTTT.

A single count supports this clonotype. Since a much larger clone is just one base distant, this may be a read error. This chain connects TRBV12-3 or TRBV12-4 to TRBJ2-7, with 8 bases aligning to TRBD2. V dropped 10 bases and J dropped 4; count of bases not matched to a gene: 9. This CDR3 spans 13 amino acids. The CDR3: CAISGLAGYEQYF. The CDR3, as DNA: TGTGCCATCAGCGGACTAGCAGGATACGAGCAGTACTTC.

As regards this clonotype: A much larger clone differs by one base, so this may be a read error. The chain is built from TRBV20-1 and TRBJ2-5; the D gene is possibly TRBD2 (6 bases). V lost 6 bases and J lost 1, with 15 bases in between. Germline V gives CDR1 DFQATT, CDR2 SNEGSKA (reference sequence). This CDR3 is built from 14 residues. CDR3 protein: CSARRGTFQETQYF. Here the CDR3 DNA reads TGCAGTGCCAGGCGGGGCACCTTCCAAGAGACCCAGTACTTC.

A remark on this clonotype: Given a much more abundant clone one base away, this may be a read error. The chain is built from TRBV5-5 and TRBJ1-3, with D unresolved. Germline lookup yields CDR1 SGHKS and CDR2 YYEKEE (reference sequence). CDR3 size: 13 residues. CDR3 in DNA: TGTGCCAGCAGCCCTCTTTCTGGAGACACCATATATTTT. Translated, it gives CASSPLSGDTIYF.

Note on this clonotype: This clone may be a read error of a much larger clone one base away. This chain uses TRBV6-1 with TRBJ1-5; 7 bases agree with TRBD1. Per germline, CDR1 MNHNS and CDR2 SASEGT. This CDR3 comprises 14 residues. In DNA form, the CDR3 reads TGTGCCATCAGTGGTCGACAGGGAAGGCAGCCCCAGCATTTT. It yields the protein CAISGRQGRQPQHF.

This clonotype was observed at least ten times. The V and J genes are TRBV6-1 and TRBJ2-5, with TRBD2 matching 10 bases. Germline V CDR1 and CDR2: MNHNS, SASEGT. The CDR3 loop spans 15 amino acids. Losses at the gene ends were 2 bases for V and 3 bases for J; bases not matched to a gene: 3. Here the CDR3 reads CASSEFTSGKETQYF. The CDR3 nucleotides are TGTGCCAGCAGTGAATTTACTAGCGGGAAAGAGACCCAGTACTTC.

With respect to this clonotype: This may come from a read error, since a much larger clone is one base off. The chain joins TRBV20-1 to TRBJ2-3; D call uncertain. The germline V gene encodes CDR1 DFQATT and CDR2 SNEGSKA (reference sequence). V lost 1 base and J 5 bases, leaving 7 bases between the germline ends. The CDR3 length is 12 residues. CDR3 sequence: CSARGGQDTQYF. The CDR3 DNA is TGCAGTGCTAGAGGAGGTCAAGATACGCAGTATTTT.

V usage is TRBV20-1 and J usage is TRBJ1-4; unclear D gene. The CDR3 consists of 13 residues. Between the trimmed V and J ends, which lost 3 bases and 8 bases, there was a span of 13 bases. Germline CDR1 and CDR2: DFQATT and SNEGSKA (reference sequence). As DNA, the CDR3 is TGCAGTGCTAGGTCACGGGTTAGGGAAAAACTGTTTTTT. This translates into CSARSRVREKLFF.

On this clonotype: Being one base from a much bigger clone, this may be a read error. The CDR3 nucleotides read TGTGCCAGCAGTCCCTCGGTAAATAGCAATCAGCCCCAGCATTTT. Encoded protein: CASSPSVNSNQPQHF. V usage is TRBV28 and J usage is TRBJ1-5; no clear D gene. The ends were cut back, 5 bases at V and 0 bases at J, with 11 bases in the middle. Germline values: CDR1 MDHEN, CDR2 SYDVKM. CDR3 size: 15 residues.

In this sample, this clonotype turned up a few times. CDR3 in amino acids: CSVAPQSWSEAFF. In DNA form, the CDR3 reads TGCAGCGTCGCCCCCCAATCCTGGTCTGAAGCTTTCTTT. The rearrangement joins TRBV29-1 to TRBJ1-1, with D uncertain. The V and J ends lost 6 bases and 6 bases respectively, with 17 bases between them. CDR1 and CDR2 (germline): SQVTM, ANQGSEA. The CDR3 sequence is 13 residues long.

The chain is built from TRBV6-1 and TRBJ1-6; maybe TRBD1 (6 bases). The V and J ends lost 3 bases and 8 bases respectively, with 14 bases between them. Germline CDR1 and CDR2: MNHNS and SASEGT. This CDR3 is 15 amino acids long. The CDR3 spells CASSDRGTIDSPLHF. DNA of the CDR3: TGTGCCAGCAGTGATAGGGGGACAATAGATTCACCCCTCCACTTT.